This T cell receptor (beta chain) was identified during a study of identical twins. Germline-derived CDR1 and CDR2 are DFQATT and SNEGSKA (reference sequence). This CDR3 comprises 14 residues. V lost 6 bases and J lost 0, with 12 bases in between. TCRdb reanalysed the 5' RACE reads using MiXCR and keeps one entry per CDR3 protein. The sample lists just over 500,000 distinct CDR3 sequences; about 20% were seen once. The same sample was also studied in work on T cells expressing NK-cell markers.

The rearrangement uses TRBV20-1 and TRBJ1-5; possible D gene TRBD1, 6 bases. This receptor was obtained from a woman younger than 30 in good health. The source material was CD4+ T cells sorted from blood. CDR3 nucleotides: TGCAGTGCCACAGGGCACAATAGCAATCAGCCCCAGCATTTT. This sequence encodes CSATGHNSNQPQHF.